This T cell receptor (beta chain) came from a study of immune evolution from preneoplasia to lung adenocarcinoma. Profiled with immunoSEQ multiplex PCR; TCRdb holds only in-frame clones, not every one. The data hold about 10,000 clones, with around 78% observed a single time. Germline V CDR1 and CDR2: SGHVS, FQNEAQ. The CDR3 contains 14 residues. V lost 6 bases to trimming and J lost 3 bases, with 13 bases between them. This clone was detected a few times. The TCR sequence derives from a person aged 65 to 85 with lung adenocarcinoma. Specimen: FFPE minimally invasive lung adenocarcinoma tissue. The V call is TRBV7-8, the J call TRBJ2-3; D may be TRBD1 (6 bases). This CDR3 is CASRVQGGTDTQYF. The CDR3, as DNA: TGTGCCAGCAGGGTACAGGGTGGGACAGATACGCAGTATTTT.